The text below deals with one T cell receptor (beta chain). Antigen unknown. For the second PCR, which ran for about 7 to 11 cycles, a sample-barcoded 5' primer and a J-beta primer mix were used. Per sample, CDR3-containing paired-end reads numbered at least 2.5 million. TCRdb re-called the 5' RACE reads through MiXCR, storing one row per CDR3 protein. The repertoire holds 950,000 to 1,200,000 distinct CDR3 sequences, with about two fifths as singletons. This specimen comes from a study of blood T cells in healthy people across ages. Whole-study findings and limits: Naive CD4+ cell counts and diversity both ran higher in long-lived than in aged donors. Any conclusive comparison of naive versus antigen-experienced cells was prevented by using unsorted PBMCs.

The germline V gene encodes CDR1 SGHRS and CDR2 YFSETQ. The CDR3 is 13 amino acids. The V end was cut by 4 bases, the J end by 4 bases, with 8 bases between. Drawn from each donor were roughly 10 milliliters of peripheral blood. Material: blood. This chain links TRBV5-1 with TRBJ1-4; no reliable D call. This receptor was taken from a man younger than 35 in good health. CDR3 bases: TGCGCCAGCAGCCTGACGGATAATGAAAAACTGTTTTTT. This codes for CASSLTDNEKLFF.